Included here is one T cell receptor beta chain sequence, with context. This record comes from a study of beta chain features in type 1 diabetes. CDR1 is LNHNV, CDR2 YYDKDF, per germline (reference sequence). CDR3 length: 16 amino acids. V lost 0 bases and J lost 2, with 12 bases in between. Reverse transcription of all isolated RNA meant that expressed TCRB transcripts were sequenced. Profiled with immunoSEQ multiplex PCR; TCRdb holds only in-frame clones, not every one. The sample lists nearly 250,000 clones, 68% seen once, with about 0.05% in the top ten. V is TRBV15 and J is TRBJ2-3, with a weak D call TRBD1 (5 bases). The sequenced material came from naive CD4+ T cells from blood. This sequence originates from a man between 25 and 39 years old in good health. The DNA of the CDR3 is TGTGCCACCAGCAGAGATCAGGGATTCTACACAGATACGCAGTATTTT. Protein: CATSRDQGFYTDTQYF.